Presented here are 28 T cell receptor beta chains from one specimen sequenced in a study of blood T cell repertoires in COVID-19 (dated by TCRdb to 2018 to 2021). Libraries were prepared through the immunoSEQ multiplex PCR assay. Drawn from immuneACCESS, this table holds only the in-frame rearrangements with V and J called that TCRdb kept. Clones are partly lost; checked studies trace under half to an unresolved V gene and leave the rest unexplained. The sample includes about 200,000 clones, with roughly 80% observed a single time. The ten largest clonotypes hold about 5.5% of the sample. Sequenced material: peripheral blood. These receptors were taken from a woman between 70 and 85 years old with acute or convalescent COVID-19.

The chain uses TRBV7-2 and TRBJ2-6, with D tentatively TRBD2 (5 bases). Trimming cost V 1 base and J 4 bases, with 11 bases left between them. This CDR3 has 16 amino acids. Germline V lookup: CDR1 SGHTA, CDR2 FQGNSA. This chain's CDR3 is CASSLDRDPGANVLTF. In nucleotides, the CDR3 is TGTGCCAGCAGCTTAGATCGGGATCCCGGGGCCAACGTCCTGACTTTC.

The chain is built from TRBV5-1 and TRBJ1-3; no firm D call. In germline, CDR1 is SGHRS, CDR2 YFSETQ. The CDR3 extends over 14 amino acids. V shed 0 bases and J shed 3 bases, with 7 bases lying between them. In nucleotides, the CDR3 is TGCGCCAGCAGCTTGGAGGGAGATGGAAACACCATATATTTT. Residues: CASSLEGDGNTIYF.

This clone was seen just once. The rearrangement uses TRBV5-1 and TRBJ2-5; TRBD1 might be the D (6 bases). CDR1 and CDR2 from the germline V gene are SGHRS and YFSETQ. Trimming pared 2 bases from V and 5 bases from J, leaving 10 bases between. CDR3 length: 13 residues. CDR3 sequence reads: CASSFTGMETQYF. For the CDR3, the DNA is TGCGCCAGCAGCTTCACAGGGATGGAGACCCAGTACTTC.

CDR3 in amino acids: CASSTHRVRNTIYF. Written as DNA, the CDR3 is TGTGCCAGCAGCACGCACAGGGTTAGAAACACCATATATTTT. The chain employs TRBV11-2 and TRBJ1-3; D might be TRBD1 (6 bases). This CDR3 contains 14 residues. The germline V gene has CDR1 SGHAT and CDR2 FQNNGV. Trimming took 5 bases from V and 5 from J, leaving 13 bases between them.

The rearrangement uses TRBV24-1 and TRBJ2-2, with TRBD1 matching over 9 bases. This CDR3 has 18 amino acids. Germline-derived CDR1 and CDR2 are KGHDR and SFDVKD. Trimming removed 5 bases from V and 3 bases from J; junction bases left unmatched: 12. CDR3 nucleotide sequence: TGTGCCACCAGTGGTCTTAGCCGGGACAGGGTCGACACCGGGGAGCTGTTTTTT. It is translated as CATSGLSRDRVDTGELFF.

This sequence joins TRBV7-2 and TRBJ1-1; the D is unclear. This CDR3 has 14 residues. Germline values: CDR1 SGHTA, CDR2 FQGNSA. The V end was cut by 5 bases, the J end by 4 bases, with 14 bases between. CDR3 amino acids: CASSPRRTGTEAFF. The CDR3 DNA follows: TGTGCCAGCAGCCCGCGGCGCACGGGCACTGAAGCTTTCTTT.

V is TRBV24-1 and J is TRBJ1-6; D unclear. CDR1 and CDR2 from the germline V gene are KGHDR and SFDVKD. V was clipped by 7 bases and J by 4 bases, with 7 bases between them. The CDR3 runs to 13 residues. The CDR3 is CATSEQYNSPLHF. CDR3 nucleotide sequence: TGTGCCACCAGCGAACAGTATAATTCACCCCTCCACTTT.

In this sample, this clone turned up a few times. This rearrangement joins TRBV27 to TRBJ1-5; 9 positions agree with TRBD1. With V trimmed by 5 bases and J by 9 bases, 8 bases remained unmatched. Germline-derived CDR1 and CDR2 are MNHEY and SMNVEV (reference sequence). The CDR3 loop spans 14 amino acids. Written as DNA, the CDR3 is TGTGCCAGCAGTCCCGGGACAGGGATACGGCCCCAGCATTTT. It translates to CASSPGTGIRPQHF.

The rearrangement joins TRBV24-1 to TRBJ2-1; D unresolved. The V end was cut by 9 bases, the J end by 8 bases, with 10 bases between. CDR3 length: 11 amino acids. Germline loops: CDR1 KGHDR, CDR2 SFDVKD. The CDR3 spells CATEKSDEQFF. CDR3 DNA: TGTGCCACCGAAAAGAGCGATGAGCAGTTCTTC.

This chain links TRBV29-1 with TRBJ1-2; 8 bases match TRBD1. Unmatched junction bases numbered 15, after V lost 7 bases and J lost 8 bases. The CDR3 contains 14 residues. Germline loops: CDR1 SQVTM, CDR2 ANQGSEA. In DNA, the CDR3 is TGCAGCGCTACCCAGGATAGGACAGGGATGGGCTACACCTTC. Its translation: CSATQDRTGMGYTF.

CDR3 sequence: CASSRRTGPNTEAFF. The CDR3 DNA reads TGTGCCAGCAGCCGCCGGACAGGTCCGAACACTGAAGCTTTCTTT. The chain combines TRBV3-1 (or the pseudogene TRBV3-2) with TRBJ1-1, with 7 bases fitting TRBD1. The CDR3 covers 15 residues. V shed 4 bases and J 1 base; nucleotides not matched to a gene: 6. Germline V CDR1 and CDR2: LGHDT, YNNKEL (reference sequence).

The CDR3 DNA sequence: TGTGCCAGCAGCTTAGAATCCGGCGGCTTCGGCTCCTACGAGCAGTACTTC. Its translation is CASSLESGGFGSYEQYF. The gene calls are TRBV7-6 and TRBJ2-7; D call uncertain. The V gene lost 1 base and the J gene lost 0 bases, with 16 bases spanning the gap. The CDR3 covers 17 residues. The germline CDR1 and CDR2 sequences are SGHVS and FNYEAQ.

This rearrangement joins TRBV11-3 to TRBJ2-2, with D unresolved. The length of the CDR3 is 16 residues. Per the germline V gene, CDR1 is SGHNT and CDR2 is YENEEA. Trimming removed 1 base at V and 1 base at J, with 10 bases between. The DNA for the CDR3 is TGTGCCAGCAGCTTAGTTCAAACTTGGAACACCGGGGAGCTGTTTTTT. The encoded protein is CASSLVQTWNTGELFF.

The chain is built from TRBV5-1 and TRBJ2-7, with 9 bases lining up with TRBD2. The germline gives CDR1 SGHRS, CDR2 YFSETQ. There are 14 residues in the CDR3. The junction had 9 bases not matched to a gene; V was cut back by 7 bases and J by 4 bases. In DNA form, the CDR3 reads TGCGCCAGCTCTACCGGGACTAGCCTTTACGAGCAGTACTTC. It encodes CASSTGTSLYEQYF.

The chain has TRBV27 and TRBJ2-5, with D maybe TRBD2 (6 bases). This CDR3 is 13 amino acids long. The V and J ends lost 5 bases and 1 base respectively, with 8 bases between them. In germline, CDR1 is MNHEY, CDR2 SMNVEV (reference sequence). The DNA of the CDR3 is TGTGCCAGCAGTCGGGGACTCCAAGAGACCCAGTACTTC. Protein sequence: CASSRGLQETQYF.

This clone was recorded once. The gene calls are TRBV19 and TRBJ1-5, with D tentatively TRBD1 (5 bases). The germline gives CDR1 LNHDA, CDR2 SQIVND (reference sequence). The CDR3 has 17 residues. Deletions cut 1 base from V and 0 bases from J, with 13 bases between. CDR3 nucleotide sequence: TGTGCCAGTAGTATAGGAGGTGGGGGGTATAGCAATCAGCCCCAGCATTTT. Amino acids: CASSIGGGGYSNQPQHF.

This chain joins TRBV5-1 and TRBJ2-2; tentative D call: TRBD2 (6 bases). V dropped 4 bases and J dropped 2 bases, with 12 bases sitting between them. The germline V gene has CDR1 SGHRS and CDR2 YFSETQ. The CDR3 has 15 amino acids. CDR3 bases: TGCGCCAGCAGCATGGGACTGATAAACACCGGGGAGCTGTTTTTT. Translating it yields CASSMGLINTGELFF.

The chain couples TRBV10-3 to TRBJ2-1, with 7 positions matching TRBD2. The CDR3 loop spans 15 amino acids. The germline CDR1 and CDR2 sequences are ENHRY and SYGVKD. Trimming at V came to 11 bases and at J to 0 bases, leaving 10 bases not matched to a gene. Here the CDR3 DNA reads TGTGCCTCGGAGAGTGGCGGGAGCTCCTACAATGAGCAGTTCTTC. It specifies CASESGGSSYNEQFF.

This CDR3 reads CATSRDFSSSGSGELFF. CDR3 bases: TGTGCCACCAGCAGAGATTTTTCCTCCTCGGGGAGCGGGGAGCTGTTTTTT. The V call is TRBV15, the J call TRBJ2-2; a weak D match, TRBD2 (5 bases). Germline values: CDR1 LNHNV, CDR2 YYDKDF (reference sequence). The V gene lost 0 bases and the J gene lost 7 bases, with 18 bases spanning the gap. The CDR3 contains 17 residues. Supplemented by reference TRBV15 and TRBJ2-2, the full variable domain reads DAMVIQNPRYQVTQFGKPVTLSCSQTLNHNVMYWYQQKSSQAPKLLFHYYDKDFNNEADTPDNFQSRRPNTSFCFLDIRSPGLGDTAMYLCATSRDFSSSGSGELFFGEGSRLTVL.

The CDR3 sequence is CARGAQGDSNQPQHF. The CDR3 coding sequence is TGCGCCAGGGGGGCACAGGGAGACAGCAATCAGCCCCAGCATTTT. The chain links TRBV10-1 to TRBJ1-5, with a weak D call TRBD1 (6 bases). Between the trimmed V and J ends, which lost 9 bases and 1 base, there was a span of 16 bases. The CDR3 length is 15 residues. CDR1 is WNHNN and CDR2 is SYGVQD in the germline V gene (reference sequence).

The rearrangement links TRBV5-1 to TRBJ2-5; 8 bases are shared with TRBD1. The CDR3 spans 14 residues. The germline V gene has CDR1 SGHRS and CDR2 YFSETQ. With V trimmed by 8 bases and J by 1 base, 7 bases remained unmatched. The CDR3 region is CASQGTGSQETQYF. The DNA for the CDR3 is TGCGCCAGTCAGGGGACAGGAAGCCAAGAGACCCAGTACTTC.

Concerning this clone itself: An end of the junction differs from the germline gene, which may be a read error. The chain carries TRBV2 and TRBJ2-7, with TRBD1 matching 8 bases. CDR1 and CDR2 from the germline V gene are SNHLY and FYNNEI. CDR3 length: 13 residues. The CDR3 DNA reads TGTGCCTGCAGGGGGCCTCCTCCGGACGAGCAGTACTTC. Translated, it gives CACRGPPPDEQYF.

The CDR3 coding sequence is TGTGCCTGGAGTCTTACACGTTATCAGCCCCAGCATTTT. Amino acids: CAWSLTRYQPQHF. V gene TRBV30 combines with J gene TRBJ1-5; D not certain. This CDR3 region has 13 residues. V was shortened by 2 bases and J by 5 bases, with 10 bases between the two germline ends. Germline V gene sequence: CDR1 GTSNPN, CDR2 SVGIG (reference sequence).

The CDR3 sequence: CASSQLAVYQETQYF. The CDR3 nucleotides are TGTGCCAGCAGCCAATTAGCGGTGTACCAAGAGACCCAGTACTTC. This rearrangement joins TRBV3-1 (or the pseudogene TRBV3-2) to TRBJ2-5; D may be TRBD2 (6 bases). CDR3 length: 15 amino acids. Germline V gene sequence: CDR1 LGHDT, CDR2 YNNKEL (reference sequence). Trimming removed 2 bases from V and 0 bases from J, with 10 bases in between.

V usage is TRBV6-1 and J usage is TRBJ1-5, with 11 nucleotides matching TRBD1. Germline lookup yields CDR1 MNHNS and CDR2 SASEGT. This CDR3 has 17 amino acids. Germline trimming cut 4 bases from V and 7 bases from J; bases unmatched to any gene: 12. In DNA form, the CDR3 reads TGTGCCAGCAGTGTGAACACCGGGACAGGGGGAAGGCAGCCCCAGCATTTT. Translating gives CASSVNTGTGGRQPQHF.

The rearrangement links TRBV11-2 to TRBJ1-6, with 10 bases identical to TRBD1. Trimming cost V 1 base and J 10 bases; bases outside gene matches: 4. CDR3 length equals 15 residues. CDR1 and CDR2 (germline): SGHAT, FQNNGV. In DNA form, the CDR3 reads TGTGCCAGCAGCTTAGGGACAGGGGGAGGATCACCCCTCCACTTT. Its protein product is CASSLGTGGGSPLHF. The full variable domain, completed using reference TRBV11-2 and TRBJ1-6, is EAGVAQSPRYKIIEKRQSVAFWCNPISGHATLYWYQQILGQGPKLLIQFQNNGVVDDSQLPKDRFSAERLKGVDSTLKIQPAKLEDSAVYLCASSLGTGGGSPLHFGNGTRLTVT.

CDR3 region: CASSRQGGEKLFF. CDR3 bases: TGTGCCAGCAGCAGACAGGGGGGTGAAAAACTGTTTTTT. The V gene is TRBV3-1 (or the pseudogene TRBV3-2), the J gene TRBJ1-4; 9 bases are shared with TRBD1. The germline gives CDR1 LGHDT, CDR2 YNNKEL (reference sequence). With 5 bases clipped from V and 7 bases from J, the junction kept 2 bases outside the gene matches. The CDR3 length is 13 residues.

This clone was observed a single time. This sequence joins TRBV28 and TRBJ1-3; 8 positions agree with TRBD1. The junction had 4 bases not matched to a gene; V was cut back by 10 bases and J by 2 bases. Germline V CDR1 and CDR2: MDHEN, SYDVKM. CDR3 length: 13 amino acids. Written as DNA, the CDR3 is TGTGCCACCGAGACAGGGGCTGGAAACACCATATATTTT. Translating it yields CATETGAGNTIYF.